In its sample, the clone carrying this T cell receptor gamma chain was seen a few times. The antigen is not known. Translating this DNA gives a protein that differs at residue 10 from the TCRdb one, which belongs to a much larger clone; a read error is likely, and the protein shown is this translation. Per the germline V gene, CDR1 is EGSNGY and CDR2 is YDSYNSKV. The CDR3 is made up of 13 amino acids. Vgamma9/Vdelta2+ and Vdelta2-negative gammadelta T cells were flow-sorted from PBMC for bulk sequencing. The data originate from a study of γδ T cells in repeated Plasmodium falciparum infection. Across the study: Malian repertoires were sampled cross-sectionally without transmission and longitudinally through febrile malaria. The study's findings and limits: Many TCRgamma sequences overlapped between individuals in stable Vgamma9/Vdelta2+ repertoires.

TCRdb re-processed the multiplex PCR reads using CATT. The repertoire has 30,000 or so gamma-chain clones, roughly 1.4% of them found once; the top ten carry roughly a fifth. This chain links TRGV2 with TRGJ1 or TRGJ2. The J gene, missing from TCRdb, was assigned here through DNA to germline matching. The receptor's source is a pool of human donors (malaria-infected and uninfected, not separated). The sequencing sample was made of gamma-delta T cells from blood. The DNA for the CDR3 is TGTGCCACCTGGGACCCCCCGGGATATAGGAAACTCTTT. The encoded protein is CATWDPPGYRKLF.